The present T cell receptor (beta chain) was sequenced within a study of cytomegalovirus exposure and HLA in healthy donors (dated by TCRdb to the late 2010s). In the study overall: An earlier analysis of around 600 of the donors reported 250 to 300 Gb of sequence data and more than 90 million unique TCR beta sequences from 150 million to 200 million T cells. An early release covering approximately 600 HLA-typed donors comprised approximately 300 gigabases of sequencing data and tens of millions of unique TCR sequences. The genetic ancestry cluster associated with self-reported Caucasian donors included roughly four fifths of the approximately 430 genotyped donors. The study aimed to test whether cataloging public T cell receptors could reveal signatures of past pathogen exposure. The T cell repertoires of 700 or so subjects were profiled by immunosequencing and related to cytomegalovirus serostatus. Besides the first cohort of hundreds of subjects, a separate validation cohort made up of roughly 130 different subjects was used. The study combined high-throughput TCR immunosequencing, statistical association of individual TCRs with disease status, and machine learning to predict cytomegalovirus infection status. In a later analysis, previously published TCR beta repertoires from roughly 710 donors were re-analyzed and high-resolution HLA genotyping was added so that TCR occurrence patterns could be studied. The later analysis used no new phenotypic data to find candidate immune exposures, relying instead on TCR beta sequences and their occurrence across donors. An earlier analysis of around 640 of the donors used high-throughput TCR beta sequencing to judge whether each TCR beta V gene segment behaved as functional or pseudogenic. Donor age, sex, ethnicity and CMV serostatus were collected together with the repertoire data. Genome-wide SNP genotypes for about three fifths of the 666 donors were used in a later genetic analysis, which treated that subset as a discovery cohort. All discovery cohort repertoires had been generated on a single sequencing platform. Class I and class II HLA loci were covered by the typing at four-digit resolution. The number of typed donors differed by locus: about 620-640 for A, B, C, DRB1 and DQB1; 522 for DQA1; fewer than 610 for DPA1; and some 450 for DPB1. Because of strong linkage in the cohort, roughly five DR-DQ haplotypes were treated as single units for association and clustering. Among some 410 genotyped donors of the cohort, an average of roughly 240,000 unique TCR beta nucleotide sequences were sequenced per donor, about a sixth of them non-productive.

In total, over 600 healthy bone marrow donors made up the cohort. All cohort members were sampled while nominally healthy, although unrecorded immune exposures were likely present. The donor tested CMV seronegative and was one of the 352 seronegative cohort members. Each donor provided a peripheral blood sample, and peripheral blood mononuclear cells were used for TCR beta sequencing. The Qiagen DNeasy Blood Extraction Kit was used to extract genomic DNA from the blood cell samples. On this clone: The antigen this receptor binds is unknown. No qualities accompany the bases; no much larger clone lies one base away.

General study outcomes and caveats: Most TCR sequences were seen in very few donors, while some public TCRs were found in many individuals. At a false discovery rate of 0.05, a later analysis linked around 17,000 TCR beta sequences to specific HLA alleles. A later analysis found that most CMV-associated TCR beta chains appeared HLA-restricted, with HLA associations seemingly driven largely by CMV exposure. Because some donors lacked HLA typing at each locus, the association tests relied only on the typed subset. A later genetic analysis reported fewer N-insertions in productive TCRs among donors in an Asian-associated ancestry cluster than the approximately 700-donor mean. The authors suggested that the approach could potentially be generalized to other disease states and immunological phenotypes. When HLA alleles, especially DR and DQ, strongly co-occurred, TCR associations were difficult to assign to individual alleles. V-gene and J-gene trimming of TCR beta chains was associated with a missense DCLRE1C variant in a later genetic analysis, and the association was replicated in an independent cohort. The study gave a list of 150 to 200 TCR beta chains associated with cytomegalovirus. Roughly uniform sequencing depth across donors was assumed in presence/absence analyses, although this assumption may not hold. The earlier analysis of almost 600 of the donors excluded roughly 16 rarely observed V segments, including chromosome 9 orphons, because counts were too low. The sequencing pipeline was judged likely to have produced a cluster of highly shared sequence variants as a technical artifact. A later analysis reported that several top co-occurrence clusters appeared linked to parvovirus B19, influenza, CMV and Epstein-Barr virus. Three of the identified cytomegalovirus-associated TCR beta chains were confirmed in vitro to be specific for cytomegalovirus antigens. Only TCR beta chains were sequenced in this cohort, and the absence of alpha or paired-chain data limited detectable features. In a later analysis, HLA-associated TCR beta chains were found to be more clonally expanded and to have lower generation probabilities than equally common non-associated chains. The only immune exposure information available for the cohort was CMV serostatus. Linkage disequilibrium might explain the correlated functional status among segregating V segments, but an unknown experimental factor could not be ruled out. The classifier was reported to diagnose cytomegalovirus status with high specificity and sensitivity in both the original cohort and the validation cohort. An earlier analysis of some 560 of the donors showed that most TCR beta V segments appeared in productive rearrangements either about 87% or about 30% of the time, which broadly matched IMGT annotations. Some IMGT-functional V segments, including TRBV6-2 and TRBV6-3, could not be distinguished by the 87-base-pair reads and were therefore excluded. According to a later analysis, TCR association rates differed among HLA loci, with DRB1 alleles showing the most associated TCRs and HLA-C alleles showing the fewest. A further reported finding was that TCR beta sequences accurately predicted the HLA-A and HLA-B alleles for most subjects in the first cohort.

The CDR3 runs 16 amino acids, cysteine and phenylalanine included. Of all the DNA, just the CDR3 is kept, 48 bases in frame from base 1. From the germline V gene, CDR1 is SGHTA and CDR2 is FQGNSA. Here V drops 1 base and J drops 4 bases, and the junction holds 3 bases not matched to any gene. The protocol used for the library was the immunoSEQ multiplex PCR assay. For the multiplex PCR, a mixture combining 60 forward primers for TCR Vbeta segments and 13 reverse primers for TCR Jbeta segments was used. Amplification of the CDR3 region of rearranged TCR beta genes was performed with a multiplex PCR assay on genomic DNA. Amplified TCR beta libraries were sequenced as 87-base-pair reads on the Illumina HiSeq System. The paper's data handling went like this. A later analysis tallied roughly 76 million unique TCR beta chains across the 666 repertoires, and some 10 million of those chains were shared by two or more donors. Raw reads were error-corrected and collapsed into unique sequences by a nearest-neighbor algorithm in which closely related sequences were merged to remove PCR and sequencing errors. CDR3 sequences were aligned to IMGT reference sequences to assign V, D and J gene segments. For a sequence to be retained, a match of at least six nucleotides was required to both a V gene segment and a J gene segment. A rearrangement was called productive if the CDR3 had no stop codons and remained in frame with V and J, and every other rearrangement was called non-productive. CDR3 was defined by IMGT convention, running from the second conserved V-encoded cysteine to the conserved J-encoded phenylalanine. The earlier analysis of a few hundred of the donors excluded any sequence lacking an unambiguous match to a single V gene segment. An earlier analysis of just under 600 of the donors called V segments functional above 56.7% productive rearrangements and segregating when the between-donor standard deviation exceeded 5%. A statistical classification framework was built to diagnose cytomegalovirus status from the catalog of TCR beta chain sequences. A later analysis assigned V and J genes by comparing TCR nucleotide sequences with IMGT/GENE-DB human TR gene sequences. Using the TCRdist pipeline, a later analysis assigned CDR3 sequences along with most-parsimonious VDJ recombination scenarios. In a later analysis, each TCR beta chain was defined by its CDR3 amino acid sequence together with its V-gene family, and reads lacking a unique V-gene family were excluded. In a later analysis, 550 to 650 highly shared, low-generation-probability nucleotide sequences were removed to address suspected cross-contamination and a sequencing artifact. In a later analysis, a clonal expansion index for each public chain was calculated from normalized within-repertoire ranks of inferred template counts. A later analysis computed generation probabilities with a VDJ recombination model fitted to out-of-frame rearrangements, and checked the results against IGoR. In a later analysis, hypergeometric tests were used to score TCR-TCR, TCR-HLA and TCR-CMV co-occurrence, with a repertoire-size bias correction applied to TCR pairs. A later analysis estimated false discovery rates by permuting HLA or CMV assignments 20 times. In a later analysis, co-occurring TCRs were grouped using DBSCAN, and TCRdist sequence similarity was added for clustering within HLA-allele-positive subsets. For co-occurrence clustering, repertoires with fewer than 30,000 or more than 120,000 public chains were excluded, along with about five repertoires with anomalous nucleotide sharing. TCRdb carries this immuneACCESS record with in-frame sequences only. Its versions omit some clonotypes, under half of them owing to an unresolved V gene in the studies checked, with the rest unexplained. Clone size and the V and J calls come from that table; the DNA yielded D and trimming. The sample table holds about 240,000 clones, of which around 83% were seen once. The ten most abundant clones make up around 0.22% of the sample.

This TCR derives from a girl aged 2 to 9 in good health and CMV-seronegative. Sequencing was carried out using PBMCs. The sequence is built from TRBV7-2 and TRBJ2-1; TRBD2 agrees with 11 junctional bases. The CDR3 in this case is CASSLGGTSGYNEQFF. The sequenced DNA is TGTGCCAGCAGCTTAGGGGGGACTAGCGGTTACAATGAGCAGTTCTTC.